Below, one T cell receptor (beta chain) is given with its context. These data originate in a study of cytomegalovirus exposure and HLA in healthy donors. The CDR3 covers 13 residues. Trimming left V 2 bases short and J 6 bases short, with 10 bases between. CDR1 and CDR2 (germline): SGHTA, FQGNSA. PCR amplification relied on 60 Vbeta primers (plus 13 Jbeta primers). Sequenced by immunoSEQ multiplex PCR; TCRdb stores in-frame clones only, minus some. Of approximately 200,000 clones listed, 60% to 85% are singletons. The chain combines TRBV7-2 with TRBJ1-1, with D possibly being TRBD1 (6 bases). Specimen: PBMCs. The sequence was obtained from a girl aged 10 to 17 in good health and CMV-seropositive. For the CDR3, the DNA is TGTGCCAGCAGCTTAACGACAGGCTCTGAAGCTTTCTTT. Its protein is CASSLTTGSEAFF.